This T cell receptor beta chain stems from a study of identical twins. A universal primer site was incorporated via template switching, and the cDNA contained unique molecular identifiers. TCRdb called the 5' RACE reads again in MiXCR, with one record for every CDR3 protein. The sample includes under 1 million distinct CDR3 sequences, roughly an eighth of them seen just once. Whole-study findings and limits: Those out-of-frame alpha sequences shared by twins showed an excess of low generation probability. Excess sharing between twins was weaker in beta out-of-frame sequences.

The CDR3 is 17 amino acids. CDR1 and CDR2 from the germline V gene are SGHRS and YFSETQ. J was trimmed by 4 bases and V by 4 bases; bases with no gene match: 14. Only healthy Caucasians were included as donors. The table lists this clonotype with many counts. Its antigen remains unidentified. The same sample was also studied in work on yellow fever vaccine responses in identical twins.

The sequencing sample was made of PBMCs. The chain uses TRBV5-1 and TRBJ2-7; 10 bases map to TRBD2. This sequence originates from a woman aged 18-30 years in good health. CDR3 amino acids: CASSQDHPSGSTYEQYF. For the CDR3, the DNA is TGCGCCAGCAGCCAGGATCACCCTAGCGGGAGTACGTACGAGCAGTACTTC.